The clone carrying this T cell receptor (delta chain) turned up a few times. Its antigen is undetermined. This is likely an artifact of a read error, given a far larger clone one base away. This sample includes further DNA sequences coding for the same CDR3. Gammadelta T cells were flow-sorted from PBMC into Vgamma9/Vdelta2+ and Vdelta2-negative populations for bulk analysis. The sample belongs to a study of γδ T cells in repeated Plasmodium falciparum infection. On the study more broadly: Age- and gender-matched Australian children served as comparison for malaria-exposed Malian children. Study-wide results and caveats: Vgamma9/Vdelta2+ repertoires stayed stably polyclonal over time and infection. Malian children's Vdelta2-negative repertoires appeared more expanded and less diverse than Australians'. Donors in Mali lived in a small rural village, largely one ethnic group.

Germline CDR1 is TSWWSYY and CDR2 is QGS. This CDR3 has 19 residues. TCRdb processed the multiplex PCR reads again with the CATT caller. This table has 55,000 to 70,000 delta-chain clones, around 1.7% appearing once. V gene TRDV1 combines with J gene TRDJ1, with D possibly matching TRDD3 (6 bases). This clonotype was sampled from a pool of human donors (malaria-infected and uninfected, not separated). The material sequenced was gamma-delta T cells from blood. The CDR3, as DNA: TGTGCTCTCGGGGTCCCCACCGCTACGGAAGGGATAGGGAGGACTAAACTCATCTTT. As protein: CALGVPTATEGIGRTKLIF.